This passage covers 31 T cell receptor beta chains from one sample sequenced in a study of technical replicates of blood from several donors. Assay used: immunoSEQ multiplex PCR; TCRdb lists only in-frame clones, some missing. This table holds 45,000 to 65,000 clones, about 95% found once. The sequenced sample was PBMCs. The receptors were sampled from a human donor in good health. Some clones in this sample may be carry-over from other donors' samples.

The chain links TRBV7-9 to TRBJ2-5; a possible D gene is TRBD1 (6 bases). The V end lost 6 bases, the J end lost 1 base, and 12 bases lay between the germline ends. This CDR3 has 14 amino acids. Germline lookup yields CDR1 SEHNR and CDR2 FQNEAQ (reference sequence). The CDR3 DNA is TGTGCCAGCAGTACCCCACAGGGCCAAGAGACCCAGTACTTC. Protein product: CASSTPQGQETQYF.

The chain has TRBV30 and TRBJ2-7; perhaps TRBD2 as D (5 bases). This CDR3 has 14 amino acids. Trimming pared 1 base from V and 3 bases from J, leaving 13 bases between. Germline CDR1 and CDR2: GTSNPN and SVGIG (reference sequence). The CDR3 coding sequence is TGTGCCTGGAGTGGAGAGGTTGGAGGCTACGAGCAGTACTTC. Translating it yields CAWSGEVGGYEQYF. Variable domain in full (rest from reference TRBV30 and TRBJ2-7): SQTIHQWPATLVQPVGSPLSLECTVEGTSNPNLYWYRQAAGRGLQLLFYSVGIGQISSEVPQNLSASRPQDRQFILSSKKLLLSDSGFYLCAWSGEVGGYEQYFGPGTRLTVT.

The chain couples TRBV4-1 to TRBJ1-4; D uncertain. V lost 4 bases and J lost 0, with 9 bases in between. Germline CDR1 and CDR2: MGHRA and YSYEKL. This CDR3 has 15 amino acids. CDR3 protein: CASSLHGATNEKLFF. In DNA form, the CDR3 reads TGCGCCAGCAGCCTGCATGGAGCAACTAATGAAAAACTGTTTTTT.

The rearrangement uses TRBV9 and TRBJ2-7; 10 bases map to TRBD1. The CDR3 sequence is 14 residues long. The germline V gene encodes CDR1 SGDLS and CDR2 YYNGEE. V was pared by 3 bases and J by 4 bases, with 4 bases of the junction left unmatched. The CDR3 region has the DNA TGTGCCAGCAGCGCGACAGGGGGCGGGTACGAGCAGTACTTC. Translating it yields CASSATGGGYEQYF.

The rearrangement uses TRBV5-4 and TRBJ1-2; 9 bases line up with TRBD1. Germline trimming cut 4 bases from V and 8 bases from J; bases unmatched to any gene: 9. The CDR3 sequence is 14 residues long. Looked up from germline, CDR1 is SGHNT and CDR2 is YYREEE (reference sequence). This CDR3 reads CASSPGQGTEGYTF. The DNA of the CDR3 is TGTGCCAGCAGCCCAGGACAGGGGACGGAGGGCTACACCTTC.

V gene TRBV29-1 combines with J gene TRBJ1-2; D is uncertain. The CDR3 loop spans 12 amino acids. Germline V gene data show CDR1 as SQVTM and CDR2 as ANQGSEA. Between the trimmed V and J ends, which lost 4 bases and 8 bases, there was a span of 14 bases. The CDR3 region has the DNA TGCAGCGTTGGGACGACGGCGGGGGGCTACACCTTC. The encoded protein is CSVGTTAGGYTF.

This clone showed up just a few times. The chain's CDR3 is CASGLVPPSGGHYF. CDR3 DNA: TGTGCTAGTGGTTTGGTACCGCCTAGCGGGGGGCACTACTTC. This chain connects TRBV12-5 to TRBJ2-5; 11 positions agree with TRBD2. From germline, CDR1 is LGHNT and CDR2 FRNRAP. The CDR3 has 14 residues. Losses at the gene ends were 0 bases for V and 14 bases for J; bases not matched to a gene: 8.

The J gene is TRBJ1-6, the V gene TRBV7-9, with TRBD1 as a possible D gene (5 bases). Germline V gives CDR1 SEHNR, CDR2 FQNEAQ (reference sequence). Trimming removed 3 bases from V and 5 bases from J, with 8 bases in between. This CDR3 has 14 amino acids. The CDR3 DNA sequence: TGTGCCAGCAGCTTGGACACTCATAATTCACCCCTCCACTTT. Its translation: CASSLDTHNSPLHF.

The V and J genes are TRBV29-1 and TRBJ2-7, with a tentative D call TRBD2 (5 bases). The V end was cut by 7 bases, the J end by 3 bases, with 10 bases between. CDR1 is SQVTM and CDR2 is ANQGSEA in the germline V gene. The CDR3 extends over 11 amino acids. In nucleotides, the CDR3 is TGCAGCGCAAGGACTTACTACGAGCAGTACTTC. Translation gives CSARTYYEQYF.

The chain employs TRBV6-6 and TRBJ1-2, with D tentatively TRBD1 (6 bases). CDR1 and CDR2 from the germline V gene are MNHNY and SVGAGI (reference sequence). The CDR3 spans 15 residues. V was trimmed by 6 bases and J by 3 bases, leaving 17 bases between them. The CDR3 nucleotides are TGTGCCAGCAGGCGCTACAGTGAGGGGGACTATGGCTACACCTTC. It specifies CASRRYSEGDYGYTF.

This clone was found once. The V gene is TRBV5-5, the J gene TRBJ2-4; D uncertain. V lost 1 base to trimming and J lost 6 bases, with 17 bases between them. Germline CDR1 is SGHKS and CDR2 is YYEKEE (reference sequence). The CDR3 is 16 residues long. The CDR3 DNA follows: TGTGCCAGCAGCTTGATACGTGGTAGCCAGACAAACATTCAGTACTTC. This translates into CASSLIRGSQTNIQYF.

J is TRBJ2-7 and V is TRBV7-3; TRBD2 matches at 12 bases. This CDR3 has 17 amino acids. Looked up from germline, CDR1 is SGHTA and CDR2 is FQGTGA. V was clipped by 7 bases and J by 4 bases; unmatched bases: 14. The CDR3: CASTQTGLAGRSYEQYF. As DNA, the CDR3 is TGTGCCAGCACCCAAACCGGACTAGCGGGAAGAAGTTACGAGCAGTACTTC.

The chain uses TRBV15 and TRBJ1-1, with a tentative D call TRBD1 (5 bases). Between the trimmed V and J ends, which lost 1 base and 8 bases, there was a span of 11 bases. The CDR3 is made up of 13 amino acids. The V gene's germline CDR1 is LNHNV and CDR2 YYDKDF (reference sequence). The CDR3 DNA is TGTGCCACCAGCAGAGGGGGCGGGGTCGAAGCTTTCTTT. Translation gives CATSRGGGVEAFF.

The V gene is TRBV4-1, the J gene TRBJ1-5; no firm D call. Germline V gene sequence: CDR1 MGHRA, CDR2 YSYEKL. Trimming shortened V by 1 base and J by 0 bases, and 7 bases separated the two germline ends. CDR3 length equals 15 residues. The CDR3 sequence: CASSQVIGSNQPQHF. The CDR3 nucleotides are TGCGCCAGCAGCCAAGTAATCGGTAGCAATCAGCCCCAGCATTTT.

This chain connects TRBV12-5 to TRBJ2-3; 7 positions agree with TRBD1. Germline CDR1 reads LGHNT; CDR2 reads FRNRAP. The CDR3 covers 14 residues. Trimming removed 4 bases from V and 3 bases from J; junction bases left unmatched: 4. The DNA of the CDR3 is TGTGCTAGTGGTTCCTCACAGGGGACAGATACGCAGTATTTT. This encodes CASGSSQGTDTQYF. Full variable domain (rest looked up from reference TRBV12-5 and TRBJ2-3): DARVTQTPRHKVTEMGQEVTMRCQPILGHNTVFWYRQTMMQGLELLAYFRNRAPLDDSGMPKDRFSAEMPDATLATLKIQPSEPRDSAVYFCASGSSQGTDTQYFGPGTRLTVL.

The gene calls are TRBV13 and TRBJ1-2; D is perhaps TRBD1 (6 bases). Trimming left V 3 bases short and J 8 bases short, with 16 bases between. This CDR3 region has 14 residues. Germline V gene data show CDR1 as PRHDT and CDR2 as FYEKMQ (reference sequence). CDR3 sequence: CASSFKGGAGGYTF. CDR3 DNA sequence: TGTGCCAGCAGCTTCAAGGGGGGGGCTGGCGGCTACACCTTC.

The chain combines TRBV5-1 with TRBJ2-1; 10 bases match TRBD2. The CDR3 has 16 residues. Germline V gene data show CDR1 as SGHRS and CDR2 as YFSETQ. The V and J ends lost 2 bases and 4 bases, in that order; junction bases with no gene match: 6. CDR3 region: CASSFSLAGEYNEQFF. In DNA, the CDR3 is TGCGCCAGCAGCTTTTCCCTAGCGGGGGAGTACAATGAGCAGTTCTTC.

This sequence joins TRBV5-4 and TRBJ2-7; 8 bases line up with TRBD1. Germline V CDR1 and CDR2: SGHNT, YYREEE (reference sequence). CDR3 size: 15 residues. V trimming: 3 bases; J trimming: 6 bases; junction bases outside the gene matches: 11. The chain's CDR3 is CASSWGRSRGREQYF. The CDR3 DNA follows: TGTGCCAGCAGCTGGGGACGAAGCAGGGGGCGCGAGCAGTACTTC.

J is TRBJ2-7 and V is TRBV6-5; TRBD1 agrees at 8 bases. CDR1 MNHEY and CDR2 SVGAGI come from the germline V gene. Unmatched junction bases numbered 9, after V lost 2 bases and J lost 6 bases. The CDR3 is made up of 15 amino acids. CDR3: CASSYGRTGLGEQYF. The CDR3 region has the DNA TGTGCCAGCAGTTACGGTCGGACAGGGCTTGGCGAGCAGTACTTC.

Only one count was recorded for this clone. J is TRBJ2-7 and V is TRBV5-1; 9 bases align to TRBD2. The CDR3 loop spans 15 amino acids. Germline V CDR1 and CDR2: SGHRS, YFSETQ. V lost 4 bases, J lost 5 bases, and 10 bases stayed unmatched. CDR3: CASSTTAGGSNEQYF. The CDR3 DNA sequence: TGCGCCAGCAGCACCACCGCGGGAGGGTCGAACGAGCAGTACTTC.

This clone was seen just once. In the same sample, other DNA sequences code for this CDR3. The V gene is TRBV7-2, the J gene TRBJ1-2, with a possible D match to TRBD1 (6 bases). There are 12 residues in the CDR3. Between the trimmed V and J ends, which lost 4 bases and 5 bases, there was a span of 8 bases. From germline, CDR1 is SGHTA and CDR2 FQGNSA. The CDR3 DNA reads as TGTGCCAGCAGCTCTACAGGGTATGGCTACACCTTC. It codes for CASSSTGYGYTF.

This clone was counted once. The chain has TRBV7-8 and TRBJ1-5, with 7 bases matching TRBD1. Germline values: CDR1 SGHVS, CDR2 FQNEAQ. The trim removed 1 base at V and 0 bases at J, leaving 6 bases unmatched. The CDR3 runs 17 residues. CDR3 sequence: CASSLGYRGYSNQPQHF. In DNA, the CDR3 is TGTGCCAGCAGCTTAGGATACAGGGGATATAGCAATCAGCCCCAGCATTTT.

This chain connects TRBV5-8 to TRBJ2-2; 10 bases fit TRBD1. The CDR3 is 15 amino acids. The V gene's germline CDR1 is SGHTS and CDR2 YDEGEE. V lost 4 bases to trimming and J lost 14 bases; unmatched junction nucleotides: 14. The DNA for the CDR3 is TGTGCCAGCAGCACATCCGGGACAGGGGCGGCCGGACTGTTTTTT. This gives the protein CASSTSGTGAAGLFF.

The V and J genes are TRBV27 and TRBJ2-3; D may be TRBD1 (7 bases). The length of the CDR3 is 17 residues. The V end was cut by 4 bases, the J end by 3 bases, with 20 bases between. Germline V gives CDR1 MNHEY, CDR2 SMNVEV (reference sequence). DNA for the CDR3: TGTGCCAGCAGTTCCCGAACCGTGACAGGGAGGACAGATACGCAGTATTTT. It translates to CASSSRTVTGRTDTQYF.

The chain joins TRBV27 to TRBJ1-1; weak D call: TRBD1 (5 bases). The ends were cut back, 2 bases at V and 1 base at J, with 5 bases in the middle. This CDR3 contains 13 residues. CDR1 MNHEY and CDR2 SMNVEV come from the germline V gene (reference sequence). CDR3: CASSLRGNTEAFF. CDR3 DNA: TGTGCCAGCAGTTTAAGGGGGAACACTGAAGCTTTCTTT.

The chain has TRBV5-1 and TRBJ2-3; D gene uncertain. The V end lost 7 bases, the J end lost 1 base, and 7 bases lay between the germline ends. CDR1 SGHRS and CDR2 YFSETQ come from the germline V gene. The CDR3 contains 12 residues. CDR3 sequence: CASRQGTDTQYF. The CDR3 coding sequence is TGCGCCAGCCGTCAGGGCACAGATACGCAGTATTTT.

The chain has TRBV2 and TRBJ2-1; a weak D match, TRBD2 (6 bases). Germline V gene data show CDR1 as SNHLY and CDR2 as FYNNEI. V gave up 7 bases and J gave up 9 bases, with 16 bases separating them. This CDR3 comprises 13 residues. DNA for the CDR3: TGTGCCAGCAAGGCGGGGACCACCGGTGAGCAGTTCTTC. Its translation is CASKAGTTGEQFF.

As to this clone: Other DNA sequences in this sample translate to the same CDR3. The chain combines TRBV5-1 with TRBJ2-1, with TRBD2 matching over 7 bases. Trimming removed 7 bases from V and 4 bases from J; junction bases left unmatched: 8. The CDR3 totals 14 residues. CDR1 and CDR2 (germline): SGHRS, YFSETQ. CDR3 DNA: TGCGCCAGCTCCAGTTCCGGGGGGTACAATGAGCAGTTCTTC. Its translation: CASSSSGGYNEQFF.

This chain uses TRBV12-5 with TRBJ2-7; TRBD1 matches 7 bases. The junction had 5 bases not matched to a gene; V was cut back by 2 bases and J by 10 bases. This CDR3 is 12 amino acids long. The V gene's germline CDR1 is LGHNT and CDR2 FRNRAP. This CDR3 reads CASGLPHRGQYF. Written as DNA, the CDR3 is TGTGCTAGTGGTTTGCCACACAGGGGACAGTACTTC.

The V and J genes are TRBV6-5 and TRBJ2-1, with D hard to call. The CDR3 spans 11 residues. In germline, CDR1 is MNHEY, CDR2 SVGAGI. Deletions cut 4 bases from V and 6 bases from J, with 4 bases between. The DNA of the CDR3 is TGTGCCAGCAGTTGGAGCAATGAGCAGTTCTTC. It yields the protein CASSWSNEQFF.

CDR3 DNA: TGTGCCAGCAGCTTGACTAGCGGGGGACACAATGAGCAGTTCTTC. Protein product: CASSLTSGGHNEQFF. The chain is built from TRBV11-2 and TRBJ2-1; TRBD2 matches 12 bases. The germline V gene has CDR1 SGHAT and CDR2 FQNNGV. Unmatched junction bases numbered 2, after V lost 3 bases and J lost 5 bases. The CDR3 spans 15 residues.